This T cell receptor beta chain stems from a study of T cells after yellow fever vaccination. TCRdb recomputed calls from the 5' RACE reads with MiXCR, one row per CDR3 protein. The sample has some 300,000 distinct CDR3 sequences, roughly 9% seen once. Study results and caveats: A secondary response was less intense yet reached its peak sooner, at day 5 versus 15. Most clones from primary vaccination were detected again post-booster (around 95% CD4, about 88% CD8).

As concerns this clonotype: No antigen is known for it.

The clonotype was recovered from a man aged 18 to 35 who received the YFV17D yellow fever vaccine. Material: CD4+ T cells sorted from PBMCs, obtained 5 days after the yellow fever booster vaccination.

The CDR3 nucleotides are TGTGCCAGCAGCCCCGAAACCCTAGCGGGGGAAGAGACCCAGTACTTC. As protein: CASSPETLAGEETQYF. The chain employs TRBV7-2 and TRBJ2-5; 10 nucleotides line up with TRBD2. Trimming removed 5 bases from V and 3 bases from J; junction bases left unmatched: 9. CDR1 is SGHTA and CDR2 is FQGNSA in the germline V gene. The CDR3 contains 16 residues.